This T cell receptor beta chain emerged from a study of T-cell reconstitution after alpha-beta-depleted transplantation in children. The TCRbeta library was prepared with unique molecular identifiers. MiXCR was run by TCRdb on the PCR reads, yielding one entry per CDR3 protein. The sample holds approximately 400,000 distinct CDR3 sequences, roughly 10% seen once. Germline V gene lookup returns CDR1 LNHNV and CDR2 YYDKDF (reference sequence). Trimming left V 3 bases short and J 3 bases short, with 12 bases between. The CDR3 is 14 residues long. The chain has TRBV15 and TRBJ2-7, with a possible D match to TRBD1 (6 bases). The sequence was obtained from a human donor who donated a stem cell graft to a child with acute myeloid leukemia. This specimen consisted of PBMCs from the stem cell graft donor, obtained from the stem cell graft. The CDR3, as DNA: TGTGCCACCAGCAGTGAACAGGGAGACTACGAGCAGTACTTC. It encodes CATSSEQGDYEQYF.